This TCR beta chain comes out of a study of memory CD4+ T cells and cytomegalovirus serostatus (dated by TCRdb to the late 2010s). For context, the study as a whole: The cohort comprised roughly 35 healthy Belgian adults, 9 CMV seropositive and around 25 CMV seronegative. To replicate a published TCR-based CMV serostatus classifier, the researchers sequenced the CD4+ memory TCRbeta repertoires of a Belgian cohort whose cytomegalovirus serostatus was known. The study at large found these results: The results were interpreted as suggesting that the CMV-associated TCR signature is mostly present in the CD4+ memory repertoire. A median bootstrapped AUC of around 0.94 with a 95% CI of 0.76-1.00 was achieved on the Belgian cohort by the original-framework classifier. For predicting CMV serostatus, the median bootstrapped AUC was 0.95 using the original framework and about 0.9 using a US-trained random forest. Of 150 to 200 previously reported CMV-associated TCRbeta sequences, over 65 appeared in the CD4+ memory repertoires, each in one to five individuals. Only CD4+CD45RO+ memory cells were sequenced, unlike the original study, which covered naive and memory CD4+ and CD8+ populations.

Single viable CD3+CD4+CD8-CD45RO+ cells were sorted as memory CD4+ T cells on a FACSAria II. To determine CMV serostatus, a Roche Elecsys assay was used that detects serum IgG against CMV pp150, pp28, p38 and p52. After the samples were thawed, total CD4+ T cells were enriched through positive selection using CD4 magnetic microbeads. Samples originated from another study that specifically interrogated the CD4+ T cell memory repertoire. Peripheral blood mononuclear cells were isolated and cryopreserved according to standard operating procedures, and serum was kept at -80 degrees C. The staining used CD3-PerCP (BW264/56), CD4-APC (RPA-T4), CD45RO-PE (UCHT1) and CD8-Pacific Orange (3B5) antibodies, and Sytox blue was used to exclude non-viable cells. Of note for this clone: This clone's antigen is unknown. Per-base quality was not reported, and no clone a single base away is much larger than it.

Genomic DNA was extracted from sorted cells with the Quick-DNA Microprep Kit. TCRbeta DNA was amplified with the immunoSEQ hsTCRbeta kit following the manufacturer's protocol. An Illumina MiSeq instrument was used to sequence the TCRbeta libraries. The paper's processing steps were these. Once out-of-frame sequences had been removed, 2,204,828 distinct TCRbeta sequences were left, which works out to an average of around 67,000 per individual. Two values were used to score each individual: the count of under 200 previously reported CMV-associated TCRbeta sequences and the total count of productive distinct TCRbeta sequences. A beta-binomial model was reimplemented in Python, and scikit-learn random forests with default parameters were trained on US cohort data. Classifier performance on the Belgian cohort was reported as the median AUC with percentile confidence intervals calculated over 10,000 bootstrap iterations. TCRdb took over this immuneACCESS table, retaining in-frame rearrangements with V and J assigned. Such tables are incomplete; in checked studies, under half of the missing clones stem from an unresolved V gene, and the remainder is unexplained. From that table come the V and J calls and clone size; the DNA was used to work out D and trimming. This sample comprises around 49,000 clones, 78% of them detected only once. The ten largest clones add up to roughly 0.71% of the sample.

The receptor was isolated from an adult in good health and CMV-seronegative. The sequencing sample was made of memory CD4+ T cells from blood.

The CDR3 protein: CASSPARVGQDTQYF. The sequenced DNA is TGCGCCAGCAGCCCGGCGAGGGTGGGCCAAGATACGCAGTATTTT. The chain uses TRBV4-1 and TRBJ2-3; a tentative D match to TRBD2 spans 5 bases. From the cysteine up to the phenylalanine, the CDR3 has a length of 15 residues. The entry retains the CDR3 DNA only, 45 bases that are in frame from base 1. V is clipped by 4 bases and J by 5 bases, and the sequence between their germline boundaries is 16 bases long. The germline V gene sets CDR1 to MGHRA and CDR2 to YSYEKL.